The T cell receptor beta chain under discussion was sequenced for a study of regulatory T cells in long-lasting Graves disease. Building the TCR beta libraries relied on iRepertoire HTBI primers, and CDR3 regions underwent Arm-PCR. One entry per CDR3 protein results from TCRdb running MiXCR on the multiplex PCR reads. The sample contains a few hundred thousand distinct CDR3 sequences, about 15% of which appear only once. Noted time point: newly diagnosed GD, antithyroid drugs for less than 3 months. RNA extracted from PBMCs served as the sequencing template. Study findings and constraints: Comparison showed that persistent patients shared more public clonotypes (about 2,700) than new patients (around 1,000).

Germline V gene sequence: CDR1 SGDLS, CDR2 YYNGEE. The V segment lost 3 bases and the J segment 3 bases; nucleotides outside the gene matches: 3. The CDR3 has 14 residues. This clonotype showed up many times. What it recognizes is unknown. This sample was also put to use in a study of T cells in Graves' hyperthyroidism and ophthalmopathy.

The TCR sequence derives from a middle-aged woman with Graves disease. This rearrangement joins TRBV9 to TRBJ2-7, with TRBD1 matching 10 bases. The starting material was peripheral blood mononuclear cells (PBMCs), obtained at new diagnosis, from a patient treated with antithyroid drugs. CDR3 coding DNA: TGTGCCAGCAGCGGCCGGACAGGGGGCTACGAGCAGTACTTC. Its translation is CASSGRTGGYEQYF.